These 6 T cell receptor beta chains originate from one sample sequenced in a study of T cell repertoires in cytomegalovirus infection. One entry per CDR3 protein, called by TCRdb with MiXCR from the reads. Of 680,000 or so distinct CDR3 sequences in the sample, about a third were seen once. The sample was PBMCs. These receptors originate from a human donor in good health (CMV status not recorded). Some clones in this sample may be carry-over from other donors' samples.

The chain joins TRBV4-1 to TRBJ1-3; D remains ambiguous. This CDR3 has 16 amino acids. Germline V CDR1 and CDR2: MGHRA, YSYEKL. Trimming removed 1 base at V and 2 bases at J, with 12 bases between. The CDR3 protein is CASSQGDFSPGNTIYF. CDR3 coding DNA: TGCGCCAGCAGCCAAGGGGATTTCAGCCCTGGAAACACCATATATTTT.

CDR3 nucleotide sequence: TGCAGCGTTGAAGATGGGTCAGCGGGGGGGTACGAGCAGTACTTC. Translation: CSVEDGSAGGYEQYF. This chain joins TRBV29-1 and TRBJ2-7; 10 positions agree with TRBD2. CDR3 length equals 15 residues. Unmatched junction bases numbered 6, after V lost 0 bases and J lost 4 bases. Germline CDR1 and CDR2: SQVTM and ANQGSEA.

The V and J genes are TRBV29-1 and TRBJ1-4, with D possibly being TRBD1 (5 bases). Germline V gene data show CDR1 as SQVTM and CDR2 as ANQGSEA. Deletions cut 8 bases from V and 10 bases from J, with 17 bases between. CDR3 length equals 12 residues. The CDR3 nucleotides read TGCAGCCTCAGGACCCGGGACGGAAAACTGTTTTTT. This gives the protein CSLRTRDGKLFF.

The rearrangement joins TRBV7-2 to TRBJ2-1; maybe TRBD2 (5 bases). CDR3 length equals 18 residues. CDR1 SGHTA and CDR2 FQGNSA come from the germline V gene. With 5 bases removed from V and 0 bases from J, the gap between germline ends came to 20 bases. The CDR3 nucleotides read TGTGCCAGCAGCCTTAATGCGGGCCCCACAAGCTCCTACAATGAGCAGTTCTTC. It codes for CASSLNAGPTSSYNEQFF.

The V gene is TRBV7-9, the J gene TRBJ1-4, with D tentatively TRBD1 (5 bases). Germline CDR1 and CDR2: SEHNR and FQNEAQ (reference sequence). The CDR3 is 16 residues long. V lost 1 base and J 2 bases, leaving 11 bases between the germline ends. The DNA for the CDR3 is TGTGCCAGCAGCTTAGGAGGGGTTGCCACTAATGAAAAACTGTTTTTT. Amino acid sequence: CASSLGGVATNEKLFF. Supplemented by reference TRBV7-9 and TRBJ1-4, the full variable domain reads DTGVSQNPRHKITKRGQNVTFRCDPISEHNRLYWYRQTLGQGPEFLTYFQNEAQLEKSRLLSDRFSAERPKGSFSTLEIQRTEQGDSAMYLCASSLGGVATNEKLFFGSGTQLSVL.

This clonotype has at least ten counts. The chain carries TRBV20-1 and TRBJ1-5; weak D call: TRBD1 (5 bases). The CDR3 sequence is 16 residues long. The germline V and J ends were trimmed by 0 bases and 0 bases, with 12 bases remaining between them. CDR1 is DFQATT and CDR2 is SNEGSKA in the germline V gene (reference sequence). CDR3 amino acids: CSARDEAGSSNQPQHF. CDR3 nucleotides: TGCAGTGCTAGAGATGAAGCAGGGAGTAGCAATCAGCCCCAGCATTTT.